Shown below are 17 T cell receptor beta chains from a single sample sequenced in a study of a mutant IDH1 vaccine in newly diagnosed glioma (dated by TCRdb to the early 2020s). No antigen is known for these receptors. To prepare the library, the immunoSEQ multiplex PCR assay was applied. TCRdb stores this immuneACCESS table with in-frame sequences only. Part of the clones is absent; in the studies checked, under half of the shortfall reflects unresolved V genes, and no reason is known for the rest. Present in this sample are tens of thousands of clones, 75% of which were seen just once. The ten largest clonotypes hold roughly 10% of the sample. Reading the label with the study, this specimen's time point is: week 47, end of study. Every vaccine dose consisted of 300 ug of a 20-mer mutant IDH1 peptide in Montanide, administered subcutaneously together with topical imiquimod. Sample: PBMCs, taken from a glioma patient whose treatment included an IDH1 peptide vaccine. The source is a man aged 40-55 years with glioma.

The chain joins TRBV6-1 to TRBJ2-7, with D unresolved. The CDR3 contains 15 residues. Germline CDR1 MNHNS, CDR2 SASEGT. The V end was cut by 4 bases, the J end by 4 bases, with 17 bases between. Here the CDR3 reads CASSGLSVFGYEQYF. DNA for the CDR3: TGTGCCAGCAGTGGCCTCTCTGTATTCGGGTACGAGCAGTACTTC.

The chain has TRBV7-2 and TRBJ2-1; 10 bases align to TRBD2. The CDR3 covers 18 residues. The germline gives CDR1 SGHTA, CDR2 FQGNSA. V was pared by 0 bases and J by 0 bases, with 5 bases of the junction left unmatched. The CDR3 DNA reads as TGTGCCAGCAGCTTAGCCAGGACTAGCGGTAGCTCCTACAATGAGCAGTTCTTC. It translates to CASSLARTSGSSYNEQFF. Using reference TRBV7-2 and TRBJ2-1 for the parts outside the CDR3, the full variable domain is GAGVSQSPSNKVTEKGKDVELRCDPISGHTALYWYRQSLGQGLEFLIYFQGNSAPDKSGLPSDRFSAERTGGSVSTLTIQRTQQEDSAVYLCASSLARTSGSSYNEQFFGPGTRLTVL.

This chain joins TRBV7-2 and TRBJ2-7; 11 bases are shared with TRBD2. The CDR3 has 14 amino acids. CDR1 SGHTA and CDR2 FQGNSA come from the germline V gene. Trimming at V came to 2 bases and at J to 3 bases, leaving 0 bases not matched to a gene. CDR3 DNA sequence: TGTGCCAGCAGCTTAACTAGCGGGGGCTACGAGCAGTACTTC. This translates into CASSLTSGGYEQYF.

CDR3: CASSPYYGAYEQYF. CDR3 sequence (DNA): TGTGCCAGCAGCCCCTACTACGGGGCCTACGAGCAGTACTTC. This chain joins TRBV5-5 and TRBJ2-7; D may be TRBD2 (5 bases). V lost 4 bases and J lost 2, with 13 bases in between. The CDR3 is 14 residues long. Germline V gene sequence: CDR1 SGHKS, CDR2 YYEKEE (reference sequence).

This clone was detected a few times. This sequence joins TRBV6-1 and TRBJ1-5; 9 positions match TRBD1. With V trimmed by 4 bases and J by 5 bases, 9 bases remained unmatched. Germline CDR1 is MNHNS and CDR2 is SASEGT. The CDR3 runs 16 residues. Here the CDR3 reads CASSGGQGRAHQPQHF. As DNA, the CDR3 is TGTGCCAGCAGTGGGGGACAGGGAAGGGCGCATCAGCCCCAGCATTTT.

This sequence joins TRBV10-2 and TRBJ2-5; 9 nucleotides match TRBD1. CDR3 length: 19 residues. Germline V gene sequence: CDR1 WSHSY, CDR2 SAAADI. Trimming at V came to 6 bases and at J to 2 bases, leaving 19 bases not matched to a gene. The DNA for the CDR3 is TGCGCCAGCAGAGGAGGACAGGGGATCCCCCTCTATCATCAAGAGACCCAGTACTTC. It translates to CASRGGQGIPLYHQETQYF.

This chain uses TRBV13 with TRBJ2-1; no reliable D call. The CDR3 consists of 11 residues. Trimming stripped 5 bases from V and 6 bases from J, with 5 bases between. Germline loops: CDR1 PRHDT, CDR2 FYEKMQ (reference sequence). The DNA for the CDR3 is TGTGCCAGCAGCACACGCAATGAGCAGTTCTTC. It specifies CASSTRNEQFF.

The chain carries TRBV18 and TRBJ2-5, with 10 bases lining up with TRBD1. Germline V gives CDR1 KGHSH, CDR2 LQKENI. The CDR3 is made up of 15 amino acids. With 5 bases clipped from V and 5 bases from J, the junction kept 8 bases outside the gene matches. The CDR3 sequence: CASSDRDRGTETQYF. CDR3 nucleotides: TGTGCCAGCTCAGACCGGGACAGGGGAACGGAGACCCAGTACTTC.

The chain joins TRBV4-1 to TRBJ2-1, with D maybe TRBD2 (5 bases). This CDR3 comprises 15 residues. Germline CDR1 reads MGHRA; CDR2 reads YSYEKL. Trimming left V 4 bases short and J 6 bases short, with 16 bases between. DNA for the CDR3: TGCGCCAGCAGCCCCCCCGATTGGGCGGGCAATGAGCAGTTCTTC. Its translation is CASSPPDWAGNEQFF.

The CDR3 DNA sequence: TGTGCCAGCAGCTCACCCCCAGCTTACGAGCAGTACTTC. It yields the protein CASSSPPAYEQYF. The V and J genes are TRBV13 and TRBJ2-7; D is ambiguous. Looked up from germline, CDR1 is PRHDT and CDR2 is FYEKMQ (reference sequence). The CDR3 has 13 amino acids. V shed 4 bases and J shed 4 bases, with 11 bases lying between them.

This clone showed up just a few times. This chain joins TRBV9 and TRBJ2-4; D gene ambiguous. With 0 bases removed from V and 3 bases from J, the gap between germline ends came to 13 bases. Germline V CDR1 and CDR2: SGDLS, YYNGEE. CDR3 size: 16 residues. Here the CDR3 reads CASSVGLLVNKNIQYF. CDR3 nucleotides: TGTGCCAGCAGCGTAGGTCTATTAGTTAACAAAAACATTCAGTACTTC.

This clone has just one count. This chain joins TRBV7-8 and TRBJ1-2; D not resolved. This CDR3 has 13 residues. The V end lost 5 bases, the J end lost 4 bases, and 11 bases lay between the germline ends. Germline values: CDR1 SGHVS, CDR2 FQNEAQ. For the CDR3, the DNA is TGTGCCAGCAGCCCGGACCGAGCCTATGGCTACACCTTC. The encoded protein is CASSPDRAYGYTF.

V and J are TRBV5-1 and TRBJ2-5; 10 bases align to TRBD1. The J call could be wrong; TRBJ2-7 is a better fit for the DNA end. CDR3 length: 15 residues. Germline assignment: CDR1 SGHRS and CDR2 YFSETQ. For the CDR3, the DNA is TGCGCCAGCAGCATAGCCGGGACAGGGGTCGACGAGCAGTACTTC. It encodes CASSIAGTGVDEQYF.

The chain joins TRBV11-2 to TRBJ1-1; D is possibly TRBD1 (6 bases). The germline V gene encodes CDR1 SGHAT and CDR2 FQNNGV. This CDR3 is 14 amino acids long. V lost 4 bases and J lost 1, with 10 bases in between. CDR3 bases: TGTGCCAGCAGCTCGGGGGCGCCGAACACTGAAGCTTTCTTT. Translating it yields CASSSGAPNTEAFF.

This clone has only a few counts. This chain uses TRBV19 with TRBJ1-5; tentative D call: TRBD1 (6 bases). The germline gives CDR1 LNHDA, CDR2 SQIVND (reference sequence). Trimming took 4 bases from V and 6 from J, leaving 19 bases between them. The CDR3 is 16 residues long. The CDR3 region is CASSTLFRGVGQPQHF. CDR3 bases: TGTGCCAGTAGTACCCTATTCAGGGGAGTAGGTCAGCCCCAGCATTTT.

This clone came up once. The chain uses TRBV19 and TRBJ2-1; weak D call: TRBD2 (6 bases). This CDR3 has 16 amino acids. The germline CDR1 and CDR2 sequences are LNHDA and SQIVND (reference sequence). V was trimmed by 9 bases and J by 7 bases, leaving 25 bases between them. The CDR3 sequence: CASCSLSGVVRNEQFF. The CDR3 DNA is TGTGCCAGCTGTTCCCTCTCGGGAGTAGTGAGGAATGAGCAGTTCTTC.

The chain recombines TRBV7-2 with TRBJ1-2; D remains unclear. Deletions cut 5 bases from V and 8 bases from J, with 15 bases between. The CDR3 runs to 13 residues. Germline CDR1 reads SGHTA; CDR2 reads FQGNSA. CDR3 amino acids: CASSQNTQGGYTF. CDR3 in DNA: TGTGCCAGCAGCCAAAACACCCAAGGGGGCTACACCTTC.